This is a list of T cell receptor beta chains from one sample in a study of blood T cell repertoires in COVID-19. Profiling relied on immunoSEQ multiplex PCR, and the TCRdb table lists in-frame clones only, not all of them. The sample has 150,000 or so clones; 75% to 90% are singletons. The sequencing input was peripheral blood. The source is a human donor in a cohort sampled during active COVID-19. The CDR3 runs from the conserved cysteine through the conserved F or W. D genes are given only for firm matches. Part of the rows lack a size; the others show once, few, many or a class for expanded clones.

>TRBJ1-4|once|TRBD1|TRBV6-6
CASSSGQGLLSEKLFF
TGTGCCAGCAGTTCGGGACAGGGTCTACTGAGTGAAAAACTGTTTTTT
>TRBJ2-7|once|NA|TRBV5-5
CASSLEWGESEQYF
TGTGCCAGCAGCTTGGAATGGGGGGAATCCGAGCAGTACTTC
>TRBJ2-1|NA|TRBD2|TRBV7-3
CASSPWAGRDEQFF
TGTGCCAGCAGCCCTTGGGCCGGGAGGGATGAGCAGTTCTTC
>TRBJ2-7|NA|TRBD1|TRBV7-2
CASSERTGGYEQYF
TGTGCCAGCAGCGAACGGACAGGGGGGTACGAGCAGTACTTC
>TRBJ2-3|NA|NA|TRBV9
CASSVGSSRADTQYF
TGTGCCAGCAGCGTAGGAAGTAGTCGAGCAGATACGCAGTATTTT
>TRBJ1-1|NA|NA|TRBV4-1
CASSHLPTTDEAFF
TGCGCCAGCAGCCACCTACCGACGACAGATGAAGCTTTCTTT
>TRBJ1-2|NA|NA|TRBV5-5
CASSLSYRLDSYGGYTF
TGTGCCAGCAGCTTGTCCTACAGGTTGGATTCCTATGGCGGCTACACCTTC
>TRBJ1-3|many|NA|TRBV13
CASSPEGRGNTIYF
TGTGCCAGCAGCCCAGAAGGGAGGGGAAACACCATATATTTT
>TRBJ2-7|NA|TRBD1|TRBV15
CATSRDRGQGSYEQYF
TGTGCCACCAGCAGAGATCGAGGACAGGGATCCTACGAGCAGTACTTC
>TRBJ1-2|few|NA|TRBV7-2
CASSLGLYRDYGYTF
TGTGCCAGCAGCTTAGGTCTTTACCGGGACTATGGCTACACCTTC
>TRBJ1-5|NA|NA|TRBV5-1
CASSLAGLSNQPQHF
TGCGCCAGCAGCTTGGCCGGGTTGAGCAATCAGCCCCAGCATTTT
>TRBJ1-5|few|NA|TRBV30
CAWSVAGLDQPQHF
TGTGCCTGGAGTGTAGCAGGTTTGGATCAGCCCCAGCATTTT
>TRBJ2-5|NA|NA|TRBV5-1
CASSFPKETQYF
TGCGCCAGCAGCTTCCCCAAAGAGACCCAGTACTTC
>TRBJ1-5|few|NA|TRBV6-5
CASRGGGAGNQPQHF
TGTGCCAGCAGGGGAGGGGGGGCTGGCAATCAGCCCCAGCATTTT